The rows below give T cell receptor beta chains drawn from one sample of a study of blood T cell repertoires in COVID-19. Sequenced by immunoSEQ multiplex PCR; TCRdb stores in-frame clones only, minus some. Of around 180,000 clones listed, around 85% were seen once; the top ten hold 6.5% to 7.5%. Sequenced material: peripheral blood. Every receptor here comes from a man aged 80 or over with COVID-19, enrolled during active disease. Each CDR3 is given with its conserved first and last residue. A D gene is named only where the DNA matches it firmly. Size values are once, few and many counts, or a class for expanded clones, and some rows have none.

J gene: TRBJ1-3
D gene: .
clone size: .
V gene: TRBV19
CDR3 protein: CASSTVAAGSSGNTIYF
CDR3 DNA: TGTGCCAGTTCGACAGTTGCCGCAGGGTCCTCTGGAAACACCATATATTTT

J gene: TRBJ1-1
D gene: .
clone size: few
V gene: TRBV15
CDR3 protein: CATSRDRVNTEAFF
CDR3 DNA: TGTGCCACCAGCAGAGACAGGGTAAACACTGAAGCTTTCTTT

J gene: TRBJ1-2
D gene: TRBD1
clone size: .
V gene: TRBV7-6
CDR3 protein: CASSLEYKKGAYGYTF
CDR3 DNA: TGTGCCAGCAGCTTAGAGTATAAGAAGGGGGCCTATGGCTACACCTTC

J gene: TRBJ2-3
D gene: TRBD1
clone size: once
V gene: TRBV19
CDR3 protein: CASSSPDRGLTDTQYF
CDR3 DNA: TGTGCCAGTAGTTCCCCTGACAGGGGGTTAACAGATACGCAGTATTTT

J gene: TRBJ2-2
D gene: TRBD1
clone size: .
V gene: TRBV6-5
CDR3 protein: CATTRQGAGTGELFF
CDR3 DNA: TGTGCCACAACCCGACAGGGGGCAGGGACCGGGGAGCTGTTTTTT

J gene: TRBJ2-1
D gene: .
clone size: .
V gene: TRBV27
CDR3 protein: CASSRRGTAAPEQFF
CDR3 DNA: TGTGCCAGCAGCCGCCGGGGGACAGCAGCTCCTGAGCAGTTCTTC

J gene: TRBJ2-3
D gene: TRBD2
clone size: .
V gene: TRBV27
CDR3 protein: CASKLAGGPFSGTDTQYF
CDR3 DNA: TGTGCCAGTAAACTAGCGGGGGGCCCTTTTTCTGGCACAGATACGCAGTATTTT

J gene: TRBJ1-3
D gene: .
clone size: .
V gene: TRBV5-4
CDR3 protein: CASSLGSPSGNTIYF
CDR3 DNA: TGTGCCAGCAGCTTGGGCAGTCCCTCTGGAAACACCATATATTTT

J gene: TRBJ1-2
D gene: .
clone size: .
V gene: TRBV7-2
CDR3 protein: CASSFGQRRYGYTF
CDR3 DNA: TGTGCCAGCAGCTTCGGACAGCGTAGATATGGCTACACCTTC

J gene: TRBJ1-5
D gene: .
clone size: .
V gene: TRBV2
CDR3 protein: CASMGGGRDQPQHF
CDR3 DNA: TGTGCCAGCATGGGGGGGGGTAGGGATCAGCCCCAGCATTTT

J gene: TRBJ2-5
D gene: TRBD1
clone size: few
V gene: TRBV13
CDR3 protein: CASSPSGQGRETQYF
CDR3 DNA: TGTGCCAGCAGCCCATCTGGACAGGGGCGAGAGACCCAGTACTTC

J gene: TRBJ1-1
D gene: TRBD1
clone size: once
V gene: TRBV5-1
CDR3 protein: CASSLVGTGAHASNTEAFF
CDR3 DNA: TGCGCCAGCAGCTTGGTGGGGACAGGGGCGCATGCTTCGAACACTGAAGCTTTCTTT

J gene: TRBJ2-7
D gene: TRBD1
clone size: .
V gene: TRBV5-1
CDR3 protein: CASSQQGARIEQYF
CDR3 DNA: TGCGCCAGCAGCCAGCAGGGGGCGCGCATCGAGCAGTACTTC

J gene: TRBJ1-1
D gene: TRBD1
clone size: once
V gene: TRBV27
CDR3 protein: CASRHGGQGATEAFF
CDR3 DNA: TGTGCCAGCAGACACGGGGGCCAGGGGGCCACTGAAGCTTTCTTT

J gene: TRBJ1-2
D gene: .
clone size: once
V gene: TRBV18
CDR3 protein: CASSPPSYYGYTF
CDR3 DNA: TGTGCCAGCTCACCCCCCAGTTACTATGGCTACACCTTC

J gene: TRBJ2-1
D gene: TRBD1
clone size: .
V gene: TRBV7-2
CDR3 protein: CASSLGQGLNEQFF
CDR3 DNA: TGTGCCAGCAGCTTAGGACAGGGGCTGAATGAGCAGTTCTTC

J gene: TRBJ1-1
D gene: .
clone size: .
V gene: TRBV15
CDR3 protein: CATSRDRAGTEAFF
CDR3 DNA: TGTGCCACCAGCAGAGACAGGGCAGGAACTGAAGCTTTCTTT

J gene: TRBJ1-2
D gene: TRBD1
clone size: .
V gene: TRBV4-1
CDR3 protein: CASSHLGGTGRGYTF
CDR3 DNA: TGCGCCAGCAGCCATCTAGGGGGGACAGGGCGTGGCTACACCTTC

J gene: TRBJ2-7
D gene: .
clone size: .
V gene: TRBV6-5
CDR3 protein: CASSQPGQYHEQYF
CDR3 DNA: TGTGCCAGCAGTCAGCCGGGACAATACCACGAGCAGTACTTC

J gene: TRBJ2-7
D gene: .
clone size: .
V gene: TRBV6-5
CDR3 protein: CASSYRWGGGYEQYF
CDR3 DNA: TGTGCCAGCAGTTACAGGTGGGGGGGCGGCTACGAGCAGTACTTC

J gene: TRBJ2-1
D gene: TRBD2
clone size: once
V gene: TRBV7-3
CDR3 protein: CASSRSGGDNEQFF
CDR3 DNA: TGTGCCAGCAGCCGAAGCGGGGGGGATAATGAGCAGTTCTTC

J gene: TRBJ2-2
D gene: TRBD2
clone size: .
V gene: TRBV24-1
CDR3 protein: CATSDPTSGGAVTGELFF
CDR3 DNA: TGTGCCACCAGTGATCCGACTAGCGGGGGGGCCGTCACCGGGGAGCTGTTTTTT

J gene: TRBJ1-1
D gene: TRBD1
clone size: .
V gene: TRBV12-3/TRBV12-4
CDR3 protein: CASRTTGVTEAFF
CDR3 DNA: TGTGCCAGCAGGACTACAGGGGTGACTGAAGCTTTCTTT

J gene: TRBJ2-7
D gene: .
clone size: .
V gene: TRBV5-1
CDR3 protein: CASSLTSYEQYF
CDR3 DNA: TGCGCCAGCAGCTTGACTAGTTACGAGCAGTACTTC

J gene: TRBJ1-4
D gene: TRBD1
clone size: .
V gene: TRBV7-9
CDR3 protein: CASTIDRGGKEKLFF
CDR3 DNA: TGTGCCAGCACAATCGACAGGGGAGGGAAGGAAAAACTGTTTTTT

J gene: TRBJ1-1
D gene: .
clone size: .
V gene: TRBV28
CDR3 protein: CASSTQGGNTEAFF
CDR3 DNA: TGTGCCAGCAGCACCCAGGGCGGTAACACTGAAGCTTTCTTT

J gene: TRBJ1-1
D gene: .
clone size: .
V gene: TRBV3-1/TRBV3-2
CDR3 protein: CASSPPLADTEAFF
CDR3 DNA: TGTGCCAGCAGCCCGCCTTTGGCAGACACTGAAGCTTTCTTT

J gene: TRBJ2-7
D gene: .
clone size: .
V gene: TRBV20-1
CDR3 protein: CSAGANREQYF
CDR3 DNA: TGCAGTGCTGGGGCCAATCGGGAGCAGTACTTC

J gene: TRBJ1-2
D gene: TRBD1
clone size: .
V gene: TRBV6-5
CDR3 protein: CASSYSRSGGYGYTF
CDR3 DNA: TGTGCCAGCAGTTACTCGAGGTCAGGGGGCTATGGCTACACCTTC

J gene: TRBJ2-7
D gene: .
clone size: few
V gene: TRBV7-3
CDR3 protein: CASSPTGGYEQYF
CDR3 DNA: TGTGCCAGCAGCCCTACAGGTGGCTACGAGCAGTACTTC

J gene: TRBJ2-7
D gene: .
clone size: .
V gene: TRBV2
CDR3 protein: CASSEQKGGYEQYF
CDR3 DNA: TGTGCCAGCAGTGAACAGAAAGGGGGCTACGAGCAGTACTTC

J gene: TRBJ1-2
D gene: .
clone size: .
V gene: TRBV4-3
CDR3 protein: CASSQDPRQGWYGYTF
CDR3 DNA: TGCGCCAGCAGCCAAGATCCCCGGCAGGGATGGTATGGCTACACCTTC

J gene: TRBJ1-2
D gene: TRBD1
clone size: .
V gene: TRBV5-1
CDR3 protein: CASSLEGRGLSGYTF
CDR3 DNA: TGCGCCAGCAGCTTGGAGGGCAGGGGGCTTTCTGGCTACACCTTC

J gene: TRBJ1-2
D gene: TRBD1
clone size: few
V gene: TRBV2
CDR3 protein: CASRETTGASGGYTF
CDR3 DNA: TGTGCCAGCAGAGAAACGACAGGGGCGAGCGGTGGCTACACCTTC

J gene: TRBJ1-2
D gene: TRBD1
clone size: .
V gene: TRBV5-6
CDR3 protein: CASSSRGLGYTF
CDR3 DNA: TGTGCCAGCAGCTCTAGGGGGCTTGGCTACACCTTC

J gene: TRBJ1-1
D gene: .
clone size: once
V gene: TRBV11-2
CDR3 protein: CASSLATGSGTEAFF
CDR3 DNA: TGTGCCAGCAGCTTAGCCACAGGGTCGGGCACTGAAGCTTTCTTT

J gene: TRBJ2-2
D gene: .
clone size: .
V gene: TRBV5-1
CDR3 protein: CASSPGLNTGELFF
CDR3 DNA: TGCGCCAGCAGCCCGGGACTGAACACCGGGGAGCTGTTTTTT

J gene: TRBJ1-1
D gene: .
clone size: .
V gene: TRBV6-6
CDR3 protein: CASSPGLRAFF
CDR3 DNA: TGTGCCAGCAGTCCCGGACTGAGAGCTTTCTTT

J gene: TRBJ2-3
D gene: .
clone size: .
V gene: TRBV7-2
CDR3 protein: CASSFSGQTDTDTQYF
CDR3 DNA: TGTGCCAGCAGCTTTAGTGGCCAAACAGACACAGATACGCAGTATTTT

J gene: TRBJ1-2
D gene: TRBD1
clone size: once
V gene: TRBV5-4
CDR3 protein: CASSFGLETGGAYGYTF
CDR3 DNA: TGTGCCAGCAGCTTTGGCCTGGAGACAGGGGGCGCCTATGGCTACACCTTC

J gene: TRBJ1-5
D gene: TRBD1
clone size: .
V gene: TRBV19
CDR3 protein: CASSIRTGSDQPQHF
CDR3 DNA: TGTGCCAGTAGTATACGGACAGGGTCGGATCAGCCCCAGCATTTT

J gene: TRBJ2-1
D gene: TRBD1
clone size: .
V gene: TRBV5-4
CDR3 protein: CASSSLDRGNNEQFF
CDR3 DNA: TGTGCCAGCAGCTCGTTGGACAGGGGTAACAATGAGCAGTTCTTC

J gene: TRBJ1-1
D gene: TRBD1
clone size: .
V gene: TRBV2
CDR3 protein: CASKSQGTRNTEAFF
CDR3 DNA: TGTGCCAGCAAATCACAGGGGACTCGAAACACTGAAGCTTTCTTT

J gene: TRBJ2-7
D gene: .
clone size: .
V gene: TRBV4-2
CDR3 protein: CASSQGGTVSSYEQYF
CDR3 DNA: TGTGCCAGCAGCCAAGGCGGGACCGTAAGCTCCTACGAGCAGTACTTC

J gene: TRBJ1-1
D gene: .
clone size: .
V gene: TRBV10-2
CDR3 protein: CASSGGRRTEAFF
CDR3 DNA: TGCGCCAGCAGTGGAGGTAGGAGAACTGAAGCTTTCTTT

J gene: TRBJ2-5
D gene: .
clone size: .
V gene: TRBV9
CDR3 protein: CASSLSTYQETQYF
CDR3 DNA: TGTGCCAGCAGCCTCTCGACATATCAAGAGACCCAGTACTTC

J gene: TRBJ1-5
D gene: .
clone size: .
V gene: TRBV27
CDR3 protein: CASRPLLTGNQPQHF
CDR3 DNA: TGTGCCAGCAGGCCCCTATTGACAGGCAATCAGCCCCAGCATTTT

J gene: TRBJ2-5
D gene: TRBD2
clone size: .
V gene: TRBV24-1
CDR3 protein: CATSDASGGAGETQYF
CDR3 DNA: TGTGCCACCAGTGACGCTAGCGGGGGGGCAGGTGAGACCCAGTACTTC

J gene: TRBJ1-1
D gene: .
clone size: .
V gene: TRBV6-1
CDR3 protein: CASSERGYAFF
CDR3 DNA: TGTGCCAGCAGTGAGCGGGGGTATGCTTTCTTT

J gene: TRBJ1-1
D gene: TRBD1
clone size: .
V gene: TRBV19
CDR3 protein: CASSRQGLNTEAFF
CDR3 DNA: TGTGCCAGTAGTCGACAGGGACTGAACACTGAAGCTTTCTTT